One T cell receptor (beta chain) is described in this entry. These data are taken from a study of blood T cell repertoires in COVID-19. Clones were read by immunoSEQ multiplex PCR, and TCRdb kept only the in-frame ones, dropping some. The profile covers 200,000 to 250,000 clones, with 83% appearing a single time and roughly 1.3% taken by the ten largest. CDR3 length: 14 residues. The germline gives CDR1 LNHDA, CDR2 SQIVND (reference sequence). The V and J ends lost 1 base and 8 bases respectively, with 12 bases between them. The specimen was peripheral blood. The chain joins TRBV19 to TRBJ2-1; D is unclear. The TCR sequence derives from a woman younger than 45 with COVID-19, enrolled during active disease. DNA of the CDR3: TGTGCCAGTAGTATAGCACGGTTTCTGGATGAGCAGTTCTTC. This sequence encodes CASSIARFLDEQFF.